These T cell receptor beta chains were read from a single sample in a study of blood T cell repertoires in COVID-19. Using immunoSEQ multiplex PCR, the repertoire was profiled, and TCRdb retains in-frame clones only, with some absent. This sample has about 370,000 clones; 80% to 90% occur once, and the top ten carry 2.5% to 3.5%. What was sequenced was peripheral blood. All receptors come from a woman younger than 45 with COVID-19, enrolled during active disease. CDR3s include the opening cysteine and the closing phenylalanine or tryptophan.

>TRBV4-3|TRBJ2-7
CASSQAGTHYEQYF
>TRBV9|TRBJ2-7
CASSVTTGEDEQYF
>TRBV13|TRBJ2-1
CASLGQENNEQFF
>TRBV10-3|TRBJ2-5
CAAAPAAGGRETQYF
>TRBV27|TRBJ2-5
CASSPQKPRQGIPETQYF
>TRBV28|TRBJ1-1
CASSPPTGLNTEAFF
>TRBV15|TRBJ2-1
CATSKRENSYNEQFF
>TRBV25-1|TRBJ1-2
CASSRGFPRGGNGYTF
>TRBV9|TRBJ1-2
CASSGLQGAAAHGYTF
>TRBV5-1|TRBJ2-5
CASQPGTSGPYSGTQYF
>TRBV4-3|TRBJ2-2
CASSQSGTGGNTGELFF
>TRBV19|TRBJ1-2
CATRSPNYGYTF
>TRBV30|TRBJ2-5
CAWSRSGRGETQYF
>TRBV12-3/TRBV12-4|TRBJ1-1
CASSSRVNTEAFF
>TRBV29-1|TRBJ1-1
CSVDPQGASLNTEAFF
>TRBV18|TRBJ2-5
CASSQTYGTAQETQYF
>TRBV7-8|TRBJ1-4
CASTKTGGRLEKLFF
>TRBV29-1|TRBJ1-4
CSVGAIQNEKLFF
>TRBV25-1|TRBJ2-7
CASSDEDRVTSYEQYF
>TRBV10-1|TRBJ2-3
CASSDSRGLASSDTQYF
>TRBV19|TRBJ1-5
CASSMEGSSNQPQHF
>TRBV27|TRBJ1-1
CASSLLRGEAFF
>TRBV2|TRBJ2-3
CASSRQGPSFGTQYF
>TRBV19|TRBJ1-5
CASSRTPRGDSNQPQHF
>TRBV29-1|TRBJ1-1
CSVEGEGNTEAFF
>TRBV4-3|TRBJ2-3
CASSQGQGAADTQYF
>TRBV19|TRBJ1-1
CASSISSGTGRAFF
>TRBV5-5|TRBJ2-3
CASSLGHPGRSTDTQYF
>TRBV4-1|TRBJ1-5
CASSLGGAGSSNQPQHF
>TRBV5-6|TRBJ2-1
CASSRFTSRGSYNEQFF
>TRBV4-2|TRBJ2-7
CASSQEVSSGYYEQYF
>TRBV4-3|TRBJ1-4
CASSPGGKANEKLFF
>TRBV11-3|TRBJ2-3
CASSTGLAGTSTDTQYF
>TRBV2|TRBJ2-7
CASSPQGSYEQYF
>TRBV25-1|TRBJ1-1
CASSAGMDTEAFF
>TRBV7-2|TRBJ1-3
CASSLALSSGNTIYF
>TRBV2|TRBJ1-5
CASSDPQGNQPQHF
>TRBV4-3|TRBJ2-3
CASSLTGTNTDTQYF
>TRBV29-1|TRBJ2-5
CSVEDRHTNVETQYF
>TRBV30|TRBJ1-5
CAWSGPFNQPQHF
>TRBV21-1|TRBJ2-7
CASSKERTSGGQSYEQYF
>TRBV19|TRBJ2-6
CASSPTGTGAGANVLTF
>TRBV18|TRBJ2-3
CASSTGGVDTQYF
>TRBV27|TRBJ2-3
CASSFLGWSETTDTQYF
>TRBV18|TRBJ1-4
CASSLFETPGVPTNEKLFF
>TRBV19|TRBJ2-5
CASSIGVSGVGETQYF
>TRBV4-1|TRBJ2-5
CASSHPGAAGGSQETQYF
>TRBV19|TRBJ2-7
CASSISTGGYEQYF
>TRBV11-3|TRBJ1-1
CASSSDRHLAEAFF
>TRBV4-2|TRBJ1-1
CASSLQQGEHTEAFF
>TRBV18|TRBJ1-2
CASSPVYRQDYGYTF
>TRBV20-1|TRBJ1-2
CSASPRTF
>TRBV19|TRBJ1-2
CASSIFGQYHGYTF
>TRBV18|TRBJ1-3
CASSPQAGTVGNTIYF
>TRBV9|TRBJ2-2
CASSAGDLTGELFF